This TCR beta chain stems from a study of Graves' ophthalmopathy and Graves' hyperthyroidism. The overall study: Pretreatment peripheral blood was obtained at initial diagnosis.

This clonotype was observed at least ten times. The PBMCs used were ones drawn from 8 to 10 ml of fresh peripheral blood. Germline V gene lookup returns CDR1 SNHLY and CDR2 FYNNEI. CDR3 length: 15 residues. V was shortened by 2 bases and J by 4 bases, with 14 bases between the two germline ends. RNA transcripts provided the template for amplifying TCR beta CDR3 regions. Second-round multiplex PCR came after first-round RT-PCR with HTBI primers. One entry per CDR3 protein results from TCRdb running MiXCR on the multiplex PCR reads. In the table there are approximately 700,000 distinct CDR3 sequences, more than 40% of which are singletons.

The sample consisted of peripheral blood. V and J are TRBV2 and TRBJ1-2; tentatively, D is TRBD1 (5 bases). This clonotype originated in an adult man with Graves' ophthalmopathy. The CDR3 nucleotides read TGTGCCAGCAGTGAATACCAAGGGGCAGTCTATGGCTACACCTTC. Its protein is CASSEYQGAVYGYTF.